The 15 T cell receptor beta chains given below trace back to one sample, sequenced in a study of T cells in Graves' hyperthyroidism and ophthalmopathy. TCR beta CDR3 sequences were amplified from RNA transcripts. Carried out on the TCR CDR3, a first-round RT-PCR used the HTBI primer set. TCRdb called the multiplex PCR reads again in MiXCR, with one record for every CDR3 protein. The sample carries under 350,000 distinct CDR3 sequences, about a sixth recorded once. Sequenced: blood. These receptors were obtained from an older woman with Graves' ophthalmopathy.

This clonotype was counted ten times or more. The chain uses TRBV24-1 and TRBJ2-1; 7 bases are a match to TRBD2. This CDR3 has 15 residues. The trim removed 5 bases at V and 7 bases at J, leaving 10 bases unmatched. Germline V gene lookup returns CDR1 KGHDR and CDR2 SFDVKD. CDR3 sequence reads: CATSASGTFGNEQFF. CDR3 bases: TGTGCCACCAGTGCGAGCGGGACTTTTGGGAATGAGCAGTTCTTC.

This clonotype was counted ten times or more. The genes are TRBV2 and TRBJ2-3; TRBD2 matches 7 bases. Losses at the gene ends were 3 bases for V and 0 bases for J; bases not matched to a gene: 6. This CDR3 is built from 16 residues. Germline V lookup: CDR1 SNHLY, CDR2 FYNNEI. The CDR3 here is CASSDLAESSTDTQYF. CDR3 DNA: TGTGCCAGCAGTGATCTAGCGGAGTCTAGCACAGATACGCAGTATTTT.

This sequence joins TRBV2 and TRBJ2-7, with 9 bases that match TRBD1. This CDR3 spans 14 amino acids. With V trimmed by 3 bases and J by 3 bases, 3 bases remained unmatched. The germline gives CDR1 SNHLY, CDR2 FYNNEI. The CDR3: CASSEGTGLYEQYF. DNA for the CDR3: TGTGCCAGCAGTGAGGGGACAGGGCTCTACGAGCAGTACTTC.

Only a few counts were recorded for this clonotype. This sequence joins TRBV7-9 and TRBJ2-5, with 10 bases matching TRBD1. The junction had 7 bases not matched to a gene; V was cut back by 1 base and J by 5 bases. CDR1 SEHNR and CDR2 FQNEAQ come from the germline V gene (reference sequence). The CDR3 extends over 16 amino acids. CDR3 amino acids: CASSLVGQGLEETQYF. The CDR3 DNA sequence: TGTGCCAGCAGCTTAGTGGGACAGGGGTTGGAGGAGACCCAGTACTTC.

This chain uses TRBV30 with TRBJ2-5, with D possibly matching TRBD1 (6 bases). V shed 3 bases and J shed 7 bases, with 18 bases lying between them. Germline CDR1 reads GTSNPN; CDR2 reads SVGIG (reference sequence). The CDR3 loop spans 14 amino acids. CDR3: CAWRLQWTDGTQYF. The CDR3 coding sequence is TGTGCCTGGAGATTACAATGGACAGATGGGACCCAGTACTTC.

J is TRBJ2-6 and V is TRBV15; D is unclear. Germline V lookup: CDR1 LNHNV, CDR2 YYDKDF (reference sequence). Trimming left V 0 bases short and J 2 bases short, with 5 bases between. There are 15 residues in the CDR3. The CDR3 here is CATSRDFTGANVLTF. DNA for the CDR3: TGTGCCACCAGCAGAGATTTTACTGGGGCCAACGTCCTGACTTTC.

This clonotype was counted a few times. Its ends do not fully match the called genes, so a read error is possible. V gene TRBV7-3 combines with J gene TRBJ2-2; D is undetermined. The CDR3 is 12 amino acids. Germline V gives CDR1 SGHTA, CDR2 FQGTGA. Here the CDR3 reads CASSWNTRELFF. The CDR3 DNA is TGTGCCAGCAGCTGGAACACCAGGGAGCTGTTTTTT.

This clonotype turned up a few times. The V and J genes are TRBV5-1 and TRBJ2-2, with 13 positions matching TRBD2. The V and J ends lost 3 bases and 6 bases, in that order; junction bases with no gene match: 17. The CDR3 runs to 20 residues. CDR1 and CDR2 from the germline V gene are SGHRS and YFSETQ. The CDR3 DNA is TGCGCCAGCAGCTGGACTAGCGGGAGTGGATTTCTTTCGGGTTCCGGGGAGCTGTTTTTT. This encodes CASSWTSGSGFLSGSGELFF.

This clonotype was observed at least ten times. This chain joins TRBV30 and TRBJ1-2; D gene ambiguous. Germline V gene data show CDR1 as GTSNPN and CDR2 as SVGIG (reference sequence). Trimming took off 4 bases at V and 5 bases at J, with 20 bases between the two ends. CDR3 length equals 15 residues. In DNA, the CDR3 is TGTGCCTGGACCGGAGGGCGTACAGTTTTATATGGCTACACCTTC. This translates into CAWTGGRTVLYGYTF.

Many counts were recorded for this clonotype. This chain connects TRBV2 to TRBJ1-2, with 7 bases identical to TRBD1. The CDR3 loop spans 12 amino acids. CDR1 and CDR2 from the germline V gene are SNHLY and FYNNEI. Losses at the gene ends were 9 bases for V and 8 bases for J; bases not matched to a gene: 9. The CDR3 DNA sequence: TGTGCCAGTACCACAGGGGAGCTAGGCTACACCTTC. Its protein product is CASTTGELGYTF.

This clonotype was counted between two and nine times. A much bigger clone sits one base away, suggesting this may be a read error. This CDR3 fails to terminate in the conserved phenylalanine or tryptophan, so it likely reflects a read error. This chain connects TRBV5-1 to TRBJ1-1; tentative D call: TRBD1 (5 bases). This CDR3 spans 13 amino acids. Trimming removed 5 bases from V and 1 base from J, with 9 bases in between. The germline gives CDR1 SGHRS, CDR2 YFSETQ. DNA for the CDR3: TGCGCCAGCAGATATGACAGGAACACTGAAGCTTTCATT. Translation gives CASRYDRNTEAFI.

This clonotype was recorded a few times. J is TRBJ1-6 and V is TRBV19; D not resolved. This CDR3 comprises 14 residues. Trimming took off 3 bases at V and 10 bases at J, with 13 bases between the two ends. Germline V gene sequence: CDR1 LNHDA, CDR2 SQIVND (reference sequence). CDR3 protein: CASSMFTARSPLHF. In DNA, the CDR3 is TGTGCCAGTAGTATGTTTACGGCGCGGTCACCCCTCCACTTT.

At least ten counts were recorded for this clonotype. The chain uses TRBV20-1 and TRBJ1-1, with a weak D call TRBD1 (5 bases). The length of the CDR3 is 12 residues. Trimming took 1 base from V and 8 from J, leaving 11 bases between them. Germline loops: CDR1 DFQATT, CDR2 SNEGSKA (reference sequence). This CDR3 is CSARGDAPEAFF. CDR3 bases: TGCAGTGCTAGAGGGGACGCGCCGGAAGCTTTCTTT.

The table lists this clonotype with many counts. The DNA for the CDR3 is TGTGCCTGGAGTCCGGAATCCTACTACAATGAGCAGTTCTTC. Translation gives CAWSPESYYNEQFF. V and J are TRBV30 and TRBJ2-1, with unresolved D. This CDR3 has 14 residues. Germline CDR1 is GTSNPN and CDR2 is SVGIG (reference sequence). The V and J ends lost 2 bases and 3 bases respectively, with 11 bases between them.

This chain joins TRBV7-2 and TRBJ2-1; 14 bases match TRBD2. CDR1 is SGHTA and CDR2 is FQGNSA in the germline V gene. The CDR3 extends over 19 amino acids. V lost 6 bases to trimming and J lost 8 bases; unmatched junction nucleotides: 18. CDR3 sequence reads: CASRKPGLAGGFVMDEQFF. The DNA of the CDR3 is TGTGCCAGCAGGAAACCCGGACTAGCGGGAGGCTTCGTGATGGATGAGCAGTTCTTC.